A single T cell receptor (beta chain) is shown here with its context. The data were taken from a study of blood T cell repertoires in COVID-19. For the study at large: Collection of acute and convalescent COVID-19 samples took place in the United States, Italy and Spain. T cells, B-cell-depleted T cells, or PBMCs supplied cDNA or gDNA.

The CDR3 is 14 amino acids. Germline V gene lookup returns CDR1 DFQATT and CDR2 SNEGSKA (reference sequence). V was clipped by 3 bases and J by 3 bases, with 13 bases between them. The table came from immunoSEQ multiplex PCR; TCRdb's copy has only in-frame clones and leaves some out. The sample lists roughly 300,000 clones, 85% to 90% occurring once. The receptor comes from a young woman with COVID-19, enrolled during active disease. The chain employs TRBV20-1 and TRBJ2-3, with a possible D match to TRBD2 (6 bases). Material: peripheral blood. The CDR3 spells CSASVGGATDTQYF. CDR3 nucleotide sequence: TGCAGTGCTAGTGTGGGGGGTGCGACAGATACGCAGTATTTT.